This TCR beta chain was sequenced during a study of cytomegalovirus exposure and HLA in healthy donors. Across the study: There were 300 to 400 genotyped donors. Of these, 81% fell in the genetic ancestry cluster associated with self-reported Caucasian donors.

With 60 Vbeta and 13 Jbeta primers, the PCR was carried out. Libraries were prepared by immunoSEQ multiplex PCR; TCRdb keeps only in-frame clonotypes and omits some of them. The sample includes around 150,000 clones, roughly 70% seen only once; the top ten take around 7%. Donors showed nominal health when sampled, although they likely had unrecorded immune exposures. This CDR3 contains 18 residues. J lost 0 bases, V lost 5 bases, and 8 bases had no gene match. Germline assignment: CDR1 SGHTA and CDR2 FQGNSA. Comment on this clone: What it binds is unknown.

Study results and caveats: As a later analysis revealed, the rate of TCR association differed by HLA locus, with DRB1 most and HLA-C fewest.

What was sequenced was PBMCs. The V gene is TRBV7-2, the J gene TRBJ2-6, with TRBD2 matching 9 bases. This clonotype was sampled from a man aged 35-49 years in good health and CMV-seropositive. CDR3 protein: CASSLRTSDSSGANVLTF. The CDR3 bases are TGTGCCAGCAGCCTCCGGACTAGCGATAGCTCTGGGGCCAACGTCCTGACTTTC.